A selection of T cell receptor beta chains follows, all from one sample in a study of blood T cell repertoires in COVID-19. Generated by immunoSEQ multiplex PCR, the TCRdb table keeps only in-frame clones and is missing some. Of about 140,000 clones in the sample, about 80% were seen once. The sequenced sample consisted of PBMCs or T cells enriched from blood (not recorded which). The source of these receptors is a woman under 30 who had been exposed to COVID-19. Both conserved end residues are part of each CDR3. A D gene is named only where the DNA matches it firmly. Not every row has a clone size; where given, it reads once, few, many or a size class.

j_call | d_call | v_call | clone_size | cdr3_nt | cdr3_aa
TRBJ2-1 | TRBD2 | TRBV7-9 | - | TGTGCCAGCAGCCGCATATCGGCGGGAGTTGCTCTGGATGAGCAGTTCTTC | CASSRISAGVALDEQFF
TRBJ1-5 | - | TRBV19 | few | TGTGCCAGTAGTAACAGGGATAGCAATCAGCCCCAGCATTTT | CASSNRDSNQPQHF
TRBJ2-3 | TRBD2 | TRBV14 | - | TGTGCCAGCAGCCAAGAGGGCGGACTAGCGGTCTTTAGCACAGATACGCAGTATTTT | CASSQEGGLAVFSTDTQYF
TRBJ2-6 | TRBD2 | TRBV4-1 | - | TGCGCCAGCAGAGGGACTAGCGGGTCTAGTAGCTCTGGGGCCAACGTCCTGACTTTC | CASRGTSGSSSSGANVLTF
TRBJ2-1 | - | TRBV3-1/TRBV3-2 | - | TGTGCCAGCAGCCAAGAGGGTGGGAGATGGAATGAGCAGTTCTTC | CASSQEGGRWNEQFF
TRBJ2-1 | - | TRBV5-1 | once | TGCGCCAGCCAGGGGGGCGGGATTTACAATGAGCAGTTCTTC | CASQGGGIYNEQFF
TRBJ2-3 | TRBD2 | TRBV7-2 | - | TGTGCCAGCAGCTTATTGGGCGGGAGTGGGATAGATACGCAGTATTTT | CASSLLGGSGIDTQYF
TRBJ1-2 | TRBD1 | TRBV2 | - | TGTGCCAGCCCTTCATGGGACAGGACGAAAAACTATGGCTACACCTTC | CASPSWDRTKNYGYTF
TRBJ1-3 | - | TRBV27 | - | TGTGCCAGCAGCCGGAAGGCGGGCTCTGGAAACACCATATATTTT | CASSRKAGSGNTIYF
TRBJ2-1 | TRBD2 | TRBV9 | - | TGTGCCAGCAGCCCCCGCCTAGCGGGGGGTTCTAGCTCCTACAATGAGCAGTTCTTC | CASSPRLAGGSSSYNEQFF
TRBJ1-2 | - | TRBV30 | - | TGTGCCTGGAGTCTCCCTCCGGGTAGCTATGGCTACACCTTC | CAWSLPPGSYGYTF
TRBJ2-5 | - | TRBV7-6 | - | TGTGCCAGCAGCTTAGATCAGGGGTGGCGAGAGACCCAGTACTTC | CASSLDQGWRETQYF
TRBJ2-3 | TRBD1 | TRBV5-1 | few | TGCGCCAGCAGCTCTCGGACAGGGTCAAATACGCAGTATTTT | CASSSRTGSNTQYF
TRBJ2-7 | - | TRBV2 | - | TGTGCCAGCGACACACAGGGCTACGAGCAGTACTTC | CASDTQGYEQYF
TRBJ1-4 | - | TRBV30 | - | TGTGCCTGGAGCGCGAGACTGGGGGGTGAAAAACTGTTTTTT | CAWSARLGGEKLFF
TRBJ1-1 | - | TRBV28 | - | TGTGCCAGCAGTTTATACAGCCAGGCGAACACTGAAGCTTTCTTT | CASSLYSQANTEAFF
TRBJ1-1 | - | TRBV7-9 | - | TGTGCCAGCAGCTTAGTTTCAGACTACACTGAAGCTTTCTTT | CASSLVSDYTEAFF
TRBJ1-2 | TRBD1 | TRBV7-3 | - | TGTGCCAGCAGCTTAGGACAGGGGACTGGTGGCTACACCTTC | CASSLGQGTGGYTF
TRBJ2-7 | TRBD1 | TRBV5-4 | - | TGTGCCAGCAGCTTAACGGGACAGGGGTCCTACGAGCAGTACTTC | CASSLTGQGSYEQYF
TRBJ1-6 | - | TRBV19 | - | TGTGCCAGTAGTATAGGAGAGTACAATTCACCCCTCCACTTT | CASSIGEYNSPLHF
TRBJ1-1 | TRBD1 | TRBV6-1 | - | TGTGCCAGCAGTGAATACTTTGGGACAGGGGGCTCTGGCACTGAAGCTTTCTTT | CASSEYFGTGGSGTEAFF
TRBJ2-1 | TRBD2 | TRBV5-6 | - | TGTGCCAGCAGCCGGGAACTAGCGGGTTTATACAATGAGCAGTTCTTC | CASSRELAGLYNEQFF